This entry describes one TCR beta chain. These data come from a study of control samples from healthy donors and cancer patients. Trimming cost V 0 bases and J 6 bases, with 19 bases left between them. The germline CDR1 and CDR2 sequences are SEHNR and FQNEAQ (reference sequence). The CDR3 covers 17 residues. Generated by immunoSEQ multiplex PCR, the TCRdb table keeps only in-frame clones and is missing some. The table shows roughly 80,000 clones, with over 75% occurring only once. J is TRBJ2-3 and V is TRBV7-9; D is possibly TRBD2 (6 bases). Sequencing was carried out using blood. The source is a woman in her forties or fifties in good health. CDR3 in amino acids: CASSLARGSGRSDTQYF. The CDR3 DNA reads TGTGCCAGCAGCTTAGCGCGCGGTAGCGGCCGGTCGGATACGCAGTATTTT. Full variable domain (missing parts from reference TRBV7-9 and TRBJ2-3): DTGVSQNPRHKITKRGQNVTFRCDPISEHNRLYWYRQTLGQGPEFLTYFQNEAQLEKSRLLSDRFSAERPKGSFSTLEIQRTEQGDSAMYLCASSLARGSGRSDTQYFGPGTRLTVL.